This TCR beta chain was identified during a study of blood T cells in healthy people across ages. Broader study findings: Roughly linear age-related decline in beta diversity appeared, significant by age roughly 40. Unsorted PBMCs blocked a conclusive comparison of naive and antigen-experienced cells.

Notes on this clonotype: Its antigen is not identified.

Then a second PCR, running about 6 to 12 cycles, was carried out with a sample-barcoded 5' primer and a J-beta primer mix. A template-switch adaptor that had 12 random nucleotides put a tag on each cDNA molecule. TCRdb fed the 5' RACE reads into MiXCR, producing one record per CDR3 protein. This sample has about a million distinct CDR3 sequences, with just over 50% found just once. At least 6 million PBMCs were isolated per sample. Trimming removed 4 bases from V and 2 bases from J; junction bases left unmatched: 5. In germline, CDR1 is ENHRY, CDR2 SYGVKD. The CDR3 sequence is 16 residues long. The specimen was blood. The TCR originated in an older woman in good health. The J gene is TRBJ2-3, the V gene TRBV10-3; TRBD2 matches at 11 bases. The CDR3 spells CAISAGLAAATDTQYF. The CDR3, as DNA: TGTGCCATCAGTGCGGGACTAGCGGCGGCCACAGATACGCAGTATTTT.